The 9 T cell receptor beta chains listed next were all sequenced from one sample in a study of T cell repertoires in cytomegalovirus infection. Their antigen targets remain unknown. MiXCR, run by TCRdb on the reads, gives a single entry per CDR3 protein. The table records about 830,000 distinct CDR3 sequences, 30% to 35% of them present only once. The input for sequencing was cultured CD8+ T cells from PBMCs, taken from culture after CMV antigen stimulation. These receptors all stem from a human donor in good health (CMV status not recorded). Some clones in this sample may be carry-over from other donors' samples.

In DNA, the CDR3 is TGTGCCAGCAGCGTTAGAAACGGTTATCCACAGGGATGGACTGGAAACACCATATATTTT. Translated, it gives CASSVRNGYPQGWTGNTIYF. The chain uses TRBV13 and TRBJ1-3; maybe TRBD1 (6 bases). The CDR3 loop spans 20 amino acids. Deletions cut 5 bases from V and 2 bases from J, with 28 bases between. Germline loops: CDR1 PRHDT, CDR2 FYEKMQ (reference sequence).

A word on this clonotype: One end of the junction is discordant with germline, which a read error may explain. V usage is TRBV10-3 and J usage is TRBJ2-6; D unresolved. Germline-derived CDR1 and CDR2 are ENHRY and SYGVKD. CDR3 length: 16 residues. In nucleotides, the CDR3 is TGTGTCATCAGGCAGGCACCCTCCTTTGGGGCCAACGTCCTGACTTTC. It encodes CVIRQAPSFGANVLTF.

This clonotype was seen only a few times. This chain links TRBV4-3 with TRBJ2-1; possibly TRBD2 for D (5 bases). The CDR3 sequence is 16 residues long. CDR1 and CDR2 (germline): LGHNA, YSLEER. V lost 0 bases to trimming and J lost 5 bases, with 14 bases between them. CDR3: CASSQDVLGSDNEQFF. The DNA for the CDR3 is TGCGCCAGCAGCCAAGATGTGCTGGGGAGCGACAATGAGCAGTTCTTC.

The rearrangement links TRBV7-9 to TRBJ1-3; no clear D gene. Trimming removed 3 bases at V and 0 bases at J, with 6 bases between. This CDR3 has 14 residues. Germline V gives CDR1 SEHNR, CDR2 FQNEAQ (reference sequence). DNA for the CDR3: TGTGCCAGCAGCTTTCCAGACTCTGGAAACACCATATATTTT. Its protein is CASSFPDSGNTIYF. Supplemented by reference TRBV7-9 and TRBJ1-3, the full variable domain reads DTGVSQNPRHKITKRGQNVTFRCDPISEHNRLYWYRQTLGQGPEFLTYFQNEAQLEKSRLLSDRFSAERPKGSFSTLEIQRTEQGDSAMYLCASSFPDSGNTIYFGEGSWLTVV.

Only a few counts were recorded for this clonotype. The chain links TRBV12-3 or TRBV12-4 to TRBJ2-7; possibly TRBD1 or TRBD2 for D (6 bases each). CDR3 length: 16 amino acids. The V and J ends lost 2 bases and 7 bases respectively, with 21 bases between them. This CDR3 is CASSLTTGTRGREQYF. The CDR3 region has the DNA TGTGCCAGCAGTTTAACTACCGGGACCCGGGGGCGGGAGCAGTACTTC.

The rearrangement uses TRBV28 and TRBJ2-2; 11 nucleotides line up with TRBD2. The V segment lost 3 bases and the J segment 3 bases; nucleotides outside the gene matches: 3. CDR3 length: 16 residues. Germline assignment: CDR1 MDHEN and CDR2 SYDVKM. CDR3 nucleotides: TGTGCCAGCAGTTTCATAGCGGGGGGGGACACCGGGGAGCTGTTTTTT. Amino acids: CASSFIAGGDTGELFF. The full variable domain, its missing parts supplied by reference TRBV28 and TRBJ2-2, is DVKVTQSSRYLVKRTGEKVFLECVQDMDHENMFWYRQDPGLGLRLIYFSYDVKMKEKGDIPEGYSVSREKKERFSLILESASTNQTSMYLCASSFIAGGDTGELFFGEGSRLTVL.

This clonotype was counted only a few times. The V call is TRBV7-9, the J call TRBJ1-2, with 9 bases identical to TRBD1. The CDR3 loop spans 12 amino acids. Germline V gene data show CDR1 as SEHNR and CDR2 as FQNEAQ (reference sequence). J lost 3 bases, V lost 10 bases, and 3 bases had no gene match. CDR3 DNA sequence: TGTGCCAATCGGGACAGGGACTATGGCTACACCTTC. Its protein is CANRDRDYGYTF.

This chain uses TRBV19 with TRBJ2-1; 8 bases are shared with TRBD2. Germline values: CDR1 LNHDA, CDR2 SQIVND (reference sequence). The trim removed 5 bases at V and 0 bases at J, leaving 9 bases unmatched. The CDR3 runs 17 residues. The CDR3 DNA reads as TGTGCCAGTAGTCCTGGACTGCGGGGGGTCTCCTACAATGAGCAGTTCTTC. Residues: CASSPGLRGVSYNEQFF. Looking up the rest from reference TRBV19 and TRBJ2-1 gives the full variable domain: DGGITQSPKYLFRKEGQNVTLSCEQNLNHDAMYWYRQDPGQGLRLIYYSQIVNDFQKGDIAEGYSVSREKKESFPLTVTSAQKNPTAFYLCASSPGLRGVSYNEQFFGPGTRLTVL.

The chain has TRBV4-1 and TRBJ2-7; no clear D gene. The CDR3 sequence is 14 residues long. CDR1 and CDR2 from the germline V gene are MGHRA and YSYEKL. V was trimmed by 0 bases and J by 3 bases, leaving 9 bases between them. The CDR3 here is CASSQDKGYYEQYF. CDR3 sequence (DNA): TGCGCCAGCAGCCAAGATAAAGGTTACTACGAGCAGTACTTC.